This T cell receptor (beta chain) appears in the sequencing data of a study of cytomegalovirus exposure and HLA in healthy donors. In the study overall: Of some 360 genotyped donors, roughly 80% clustered with self-reported Caucasian donors. Study results and caveats: Analyses of presence and absence presupposed an approximately uniform sequencing depth across donors.

The CDR3 is 13 residues long. The V end was cut by 4 bases, the J end by 1 base, with 8 bases between. CDR1 SGHRS and CDR2 YFSETQ come from the germline V gene. With regard to this clone: Its target is unknown.

Recording of this donor's CMV serostatus was not done. Primers for the PCR totalled 60 Vbeta and 13 Jbeta. The repertoire was sequenced with immunoSEQ multiplex PCR; TCRdb's copy has only in-frame clones and lacks some. The sample contains approximately 160,000 clones, roughly 80% of which appear only once. This rearrangement joins TRBV5-1 to TRBJ2-5; D may be TRBD1 (5 bases). The source is a human donor in good health. Sequenced material: PBMCs. The CDR3 DNA reads TGCGCCAGCAGCAGGGGATTCCAAGAGACCCAGTACTTC. This translates into CASSRGFQETQYF.